The 20 T cell receptor beta chains below all came from one sample that was sequenced in a study of T cell changes during pregnancy in multiple sclerosis. Sequencing was performed with immunoSEQ multiplex PCR; in TCRdb, only in-frame clones are kept and a portion is missing. The sample includes about 52,000 clones, roughly nine tenths of them seen just once. Sequenced here: CD4+ T cells from peripheral blood mononuclear cells, sampled before pregnancy. These TCRs come from a female donor with multiple sclerosis, enrolled in a pregnancy study.

The rearrangement links TRBV2 to TRBJ2-3; 10 bases fit TRBD2. The V gene end was trimmed by 7 bases and the J gene end by 7 bases; junction bases not matched to a gene: 11. In germline, CDR1 is SNHLY, CDR2 FYNNEI. The CDR3 is 15 residues long. CDR3 residues: CASNGEASGRYTQYF. The CDR3, as DNA: TGTGCCAGCAATGGTGAGGCTAGCGGGAGATATACGCAGTATTTT.

The chain joins TRBV28 to TRBJ1-2, with D maybe TRBD1 (5 bases). Trimming took 8 bases from V and 7 from J, leaving 17 bases between them. CDR1 is MDHEN, CDR2 SYDVKM, per germline. The CDR3 runs 13 residues. The CDR3 is CASSGLLAGGYTF. The CDR3 nucleotides read TGTGCCAGCTCGGGGCTACTAGCGGGTGGCTACACCTTC.

The V and J genes are TRBV11-3 and TRBJ1-2, with 7 bases aligning to TRBD1. The V gene's germline CDR1 is SGHNT and CDR2 YENEEA. V lost 5 bases, J lost 0 bases, and 6 bases stayed unmatched. The CDR3 consists of 15 residues. The CDR3 DNA is TGTGCCAGCAGCCCGAACGACAGGGCTAACTATGGCTACACCTTC. Translation gives CASSPNDRANYGYTF.

This sequence joins TRBV4-1 and TRBJ1-1, with a possible D match to TRBD1 (5 bases). The germline gives CDR1 MGHRA, CDR2 YSYEKL. This CDR3 has 15 amino acids. V dropped 2 bases and J dropped 11 bases, with 21 bases sitting between them. CDR3 in amino acids: CASSQPGGTRVYAFF. DNA for the CDR3: TGCGCCAGCAGCCAACCGGGCGGGACCCGGGTGTATGCTTTCTTT.

The J gene is TRBJ2-7, the V gene TRBV5-1; 14 nucleotides agree with TRBD2. The V and J ends lost 3 bases and 6 bases, in that order; junction bases with no gene match: 8. Germline assignment: CDR1 SGHRS and CDR2 YFSETQ. The CDR3 has 16 amino acids. The CDR3 here is CASSWGTSGSFSEQYF. The DNA of the CDR3 is TGCGCCAGCAGCTGGGGGACTAGCGGGAGTTTCTCCGAGCAGTACTTC.

CDR3 region: CASSPGDSNNNSPLHF. As DNA, the CDR3 is TGCGCCAGCAGCCCAGGCGACAGTAACAATAATTCACCCCTCCACTTT. The chain uses TRBV5-1 and TRBJ1-6, with D possibly TRBD1 on 5 matching bases. V gave up 4 bases and J gave up 5 bases, with 16 bases separating them. The V gene's germline CDR1 is SGHRS and CDR2 YFSETQ. The CDR3 consists of 16 residues.

This chain connects TRBV5-1 to TRBJ1-1; 7 bases are a match to TRBD1. CDR1 and CDR2 from the germline V gene are SGHRS and YFSETQ. Trimming took 3 bases from V and 1 from J; bases not matched to a gene: 9. The CDR3 totals 16 residues. CDR3 nucleotide sequence: TGCGCCAGCAGCTATACAGGGGCATCGAGGAACACTGAAGCTTTCTTT. As protein: CASSYTGASRNTEAFF.

This clone was found once. The chain couples TRBV5-1 to TRBJ1-2; D is possibly TRBD1 (5 bases). The CDR3 length is 15 residues. V dropped 0 bases and J dropped 7 bases, with 16 bases sitting between them. Germline assignment: CDR1 SGHRS and CDR2 YFSETQ. DNA for the CDR3: TGCGCCAGCAGCTTGGCCTCCGGGGGTAGAACTGGCTACACCTTC. Protein sequence: CASSLASGGRTGYTF.

This clone was observed once. The gene calls are TRBV19 and TRBJ1-2, with a tentative D call TRBD1 (6 bases). V lost 6 bases, J lost 3 bases, and 11 bases lay in between. The CDR3 totals 13 residues. Germline-derived CDR1 and CDR2 are LNHDA and SQIVND (reference sequence). CDR3: CASSTGQHYGYTF. CDR3 sequence (DNA): TGTGCCAGTAGCACCGGACAGCACTATGGCTACACCTTC. Full variable domain (outside the CDR3, taken from reference TRBV19 and TRBJ1-2): DGGITQSPKYLFRKEGQNVTLSCEQNLNHDAMYWYRQDPGQGLRLIYYSQIVNDFQKGDIAEGYSVSREKKESFPLTVTSAQKNPTAFYLCASSTGQHYGYTFGSGTRLTVV.

This chain uses TRBV4-3 with TRBJ2-1, with a weak D call TRBD2 (6 bases). The CDR3 has 17 amino acids. Trimming left V 0 bases short and J 2 bases short, with 14 bases between. Germline V gives CDR1 LGHNA, CDR2 YSLEER. The DNA for the CDR3 is TGCGCCAGCAGCCAAGATTGGAGACTAGGGCCCTACAATGAGCAGTTCTTC. It translates to CASSQDWRLGPYNEQFF.

This chain joins TRBV27 and TRBJ1-4; 8 nucleotides agree with TRBD1. This CDR3 has 19 residues. V shed 4 bases, J shed 5 bases, and the junction held 18 bases outside the gene matches. Germline values: CDR1 MNHEY, CDR2 SMNVEV (reference sequence). The CDR3 loop reads CASSSVKDRVQRGNEKLFF. CDR3 bases: TGTGCCAGCAGTTCGGTAAAGGACAGGGTTCAAAGGGGCAATGAAAAACTGTTTTTT.

The chain links TRBV7-9 to TRBJ2-7; D remains unclear. CDR3 length: 15 residues. Trimming shortened V by 4 bases and J by 1 base, and 14 bases separated the two germline ends. Germline loops: CDR1 SEHNR, CDR2 FQNEAQ (reference sequence). The DNA for the CDR3 is TGTGCCAGCAGCTCGCTGATTGTACAATCCTACGAGCAGTACTTC. Amino acids: CASSSLIVQSYEQYF.

V and J are TRBV7-9 and TRBJ2-5; TRBD1 aligns across 8 bases. Germline V gene lookup returns CDR1 SEHNR and CDR2 FQNEAQ (reference sequence). Trimming took 6 bases from V and 4 from J; bases not matched to a gene: 10. This CDR3 has 15 amino acids. In DNA form, the CDR3 reads TGTGCCAGCAGATCCCGGACAGGGATGGCAGAGACCCAGTACTTC. This sequence encodes CASRSRTGMAETQYF.

The CDR3 protein is CASSPKSKGGEQYF. The CDR3 bases are TGCGCCAGCAGCCCCAAGAGCAAGGGGGGGGAGCAGTACTTC. The J gene is TRBJ2-7, the V gene TRBV4-3, with D possibly TRBD2 on 7 matching bases. CDR1 is LGHNA and CDR2 is YSLEER in the germline V gene. Trimming shortened V by 4 bases and J by 7 bases, and 17 bases separated the two germline ends. The length of the CDR3 is 14 residues.

The chain couples TRBV7-9 to TRBJ2-7, with D possibly matching TRBD2 (6 bases). Germline V gene lookup returns CDR1 SEHNR and CDR2 FQNEAQ (reference sequence). V gave up 1 base and J gave up 5 bases, with 9 bases separating them. The CDR3 contains 13 residues. Here the CDR3 reads CASSLGGVHEQYF. The CDR3 DNA reads TGTGCCAGCAGCTTAGGGGGGGTCCACGAGCAGTACTTC.

In DNA, the CDR3 is TGTGCCAGCAGCATCGGACAGGGAGGGAATTCACCCCTCCACTTT. This translates into CASSIGQGGNSPLHF. This chain uses TRBV9 with TRBJ1-6; 8 positions match TRBD1. This CDR3 is 15 amino acids long. V trimming: 4 bases; J trimming: 7 bases; junction bases outside the gene matches: 7. Germline values: CDR1 SGDLS, CDR2 YYNGEE. The full variable domain, rest sourced from reference TRBV9 and TRBJ1-6, is DSGVTQTPKHLITATGQRVTLRCSPRSGDLSVYWYQQSLDQGLQFLIQYYNGEERAKGNILERFSAQQFPDLHSELNLSSLELGDSALYFCASSIGQGGNSPLHFGNGTRLTVT.

This clone was seen a single time. V is TRBV27 and J is TRBJ2-1, with 10 bases identical to TRBD2. This CDR3 spans 16 amino acids. With 2 bases clipped from V and 5 bases from J, the junction kept 6 bases outside the gene matches. Germline V gene data show CDR1 as MNHEY and CDR2 as SMNVEV (reference sequence). CDR3 region: CASSLSPSGGHNEQFF. The CDR3 DNA reads as TGTGCCAGCAGTTTAAGCCCTAGCGGGGGACACAATGAGCAGTTCTTC.

The gene calls are TRBV9 and TRBJ2-2; 8 bases map to TRBD2. Germline values: CDR1 SGDLS, CDR2 YYNGEE. The CDR3 totals 15 residues. With 3 bases clipped from V and 0 bases from J, the junction kept 1 base outside the gene matches. The CDR3 sequence is CASSDSGTNTGELFF. The CDR3 DNA follows: TGTGCCAGCAGCGATAGCGGGACGAACACCGGGGAGCTGTTTTTT.

V usage is TRBV11-3 and J usage is TRBJ2-1; no reliable D call. Germline assignment: CDR1 SGHNT and CDR2 YENEEA. CDR3 length: 13 amino acids. V lost 1 base, J lost 7 bases, and 8 bases lay in between. The CDR3 nucleotides read TGTGCCAGCAGCTTAGGTTTCACAAATGAGCAGTTCTTC. It encodes CASSLGFTNEQFF.

The rearrangement joins TRBV7-9 to TRBJ1-1, with D tentatively TRBD1 (6 bases). The germline V gene encodes CDR1 SEHNR and CDR2 FQNEAQ (reference sequence). The ends were cut back, 2 bases at V and 0 bases at J, with 10 bases in the middle. The CDR3 runs 15 residues. In nucleotides, the CDR3 is TGTGCCAGCAGCTTAAGTCAGGGGATGAACACTGAAGCTTTCTTT. Translation: CASSLSQGMNTEAFF.